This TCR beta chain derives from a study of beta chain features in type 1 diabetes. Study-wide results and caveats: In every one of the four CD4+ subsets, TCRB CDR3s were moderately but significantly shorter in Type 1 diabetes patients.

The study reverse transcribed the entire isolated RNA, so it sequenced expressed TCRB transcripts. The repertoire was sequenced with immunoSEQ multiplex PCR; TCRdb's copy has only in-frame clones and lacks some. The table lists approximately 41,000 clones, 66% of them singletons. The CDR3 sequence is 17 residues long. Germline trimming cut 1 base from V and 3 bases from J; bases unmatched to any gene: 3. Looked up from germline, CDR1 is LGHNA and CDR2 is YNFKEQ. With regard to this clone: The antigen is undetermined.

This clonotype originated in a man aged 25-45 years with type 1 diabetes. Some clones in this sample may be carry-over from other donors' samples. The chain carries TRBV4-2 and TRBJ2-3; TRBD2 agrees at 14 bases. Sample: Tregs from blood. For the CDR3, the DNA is TGTGCCAGCAGCCAAGGACTAGCGGGGGGGGGAACAGATACGCAGTATTTT. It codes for CASSQGLAGGGTDTQYF.